This entry lists 11 T cell receptor beta chains sequenced from one sample in a study of blood T cell repertoires in COVID-19. Produced via immunoSEQ multiplex PCR; TCRdb's table is partial and in-frame only. The top ten hold approximately 1.2% of the sample, which has roughly 260,000 clones, approximately 91% seen once. The source material was PBMCs or T cells enriched from blood (not recorded which). Receptor source: a human donor in a cohort exposed to, infected with or recovered from COVID-19 (not recorded which). The donor label of this sample is uncertain.

The chain recombines TRBV19 with TRBJ1-5; TRBD1 matches 8 bases. Unmatched junction bases numbered 20, after V lost 9 bases and J lost 4 bases. This CDR3 is 18 amino acids long. Germline lookup yields CDR1 LNHDA and CDR2 SQIVND (reference sequence). CDR3: CARNQKDREDMRNQPQHF. CDR3 in DNA: TGTGCCAGAAACCAGAAGGACAGGGAAGATATGAGGAATCAGCCCCAGCATTTT.

This clone was counted between two and nine times. The chain combines TRBV7-3 with TRBJ1-5, with a weak D call TRBD1 (6 bases). The CDR3 is 15 residues long. Trimming took off 1 base at V and 5 bases at J, with 12 bases between the two ends. From germline, CDR1 is SGHTA and CDR2 FQGTGA. DNA for the CDR3: TGTGCCAGCAGCTTAAAGGGGACAAGGGATCAGCCCCAGCATTTT. Translation gives CASSLKGTRDQPQHF.

This sequence joins TRBV19 and TRBJ2-7; D unresolved. Germline V gene lookup returns CDR1 LNHDA and CDR2 SQIVND (reference sequence). V was pared by 3 bases and J by 3 bases, with 18 bases between. This CDR3 is 16 amino acids long. The DNA for the CDR3 is TGTGCCAGTAGTATCTTAGGTGCCGGGTCGTACTACGAGCAGTACTTC. This encodes CASSILGAGSYYEQYF.

This clone appeared once. The chain couples TRBV19 to TRBJ1-2, with D tentatively TRBD1 (5 bases). CDR1 is LNHDA and CDR2 is SQIVND in the germline V gene (reference sequence). This CDR3 has 11 residues. V was clipped by 10 bases and J by 4 bases, with 10 bases between them. The DNA for the CDR3 is TGTGCCACCGGGGGGATCTATGGCTACACCTTC. This translates into CATGGIYGYTF.

This clone came up a few times. V and J are TRBV4-2 and TRBJ2-2; 10 nucleotides agree with TRBD2. Germline CDR1 and CDR2: LGHNA and YNFKEQ. V lost 1 base and J lost 7; bases outside the gene matches: 3. This CDR3 is built from 15 residues. In DNA form, the CDR3 reads TGTGCCAGCAGCCAAGCCCTAGCGGGGGACGGGGAGCTGTTTTTT. Protein product: CASSQALAGDGELFF.

This rearrangement joins TRBV2 to TRBJ2-1; TRBD1 agrees at 12 bases. V dropped 6 bases and J dropped 1; count of bases not matched to a gene: 16. The CDR3 contains 20 residues. Germline-derived CDR1 and CDR2 are SNHLY and FYNNEI. CDR3 region: CASRRETAGTGGTSYNEQFF. DNA for the CDR3: TGTGCCAGCAGGAGGGAAACCGCCGGGACAGGGGGCACGTCCTACAATGAGCAGTTCTTC.

J is TRBJ2-3 and V is TRBV7-9; no clear D gene. CDR1 and CDR2 (germline): SEHNR, FQNEAQ (reference sequence). The CDR3 has 14 residues. Trimming took off 4 bases at V and 2 bases at J, with 10 bases between the two ends. The CDR3 nucleotides are TGTGCCAGCAGCTGGCGAACAGTCACAGATACGCAGTATTTT. It encodes CASSWRTVTDTQYF.

The V call is TRBV19, the J call TRBJ2-1; D might be TRBD1 (5 bases). From germline, CDR1 is LNHDA and CDR2 SQIVND (reference sequence). V dropped 4 bases and J dropped 4 bases, with 11 bases sitting between them. The CDR3 spans 14 residues. The CDR3 is CASSKTDTYNEQFF. The CDR3 nucleotides are TGTGCCAGTAGTAAGACAGATACGTACAATGAGCAGTTCTTC.

The chain uses TRBV9 and TRBJ2-1; the D is unclear. The CDR3 length is 11 residues. Per the germline V gene, CDR1 is SGDLS and CDR2 is YYNGEE. V was shortened by 0 bases and J by 8 bases, with 3 bases between the two germline ends. For the CDR3, the DNA is TGTGCCAGCAGCGTAGGGCATGAGCAGTTCTTC. Residues: CASSVGHEQFF.

This clone has just one count. CDR3 sequence: CASSTVDISGGLTDTQYF. Here the CDR3 DNA reads TGTGCCAGCAGCACAGTAGATATTAGCGGGGGGCTTACAGATACGCAGTATTTT. The gene calls are TRBV9 and TRBJ2-3, with 10 nucleotides matching TRBD2. CDR1 and CDR2 from the germline V gene are SGDLS and YYNGEE. The J segment lost 3 bases and the V segment lost 4 bases, leaving 14 bases of the junction unmatched. The CDR3 sequence is 18 residues long.

The chain has TRBV19 and TRBJ1-4, with unresolved D. The germline V gene encodes CDR1 LNHDA and CDR2 SQIVND (reference sequence). CDR3 length: 15 residues. Trimming removed 5 bases at V and 5 bases at J, with 15 bases between. The CDR3 nucleotides read TGTGCCAGTAGTTTCGGGCACGGAGGCAATGAAAAACTGTTTTTT. Translating it yields CASSFGHGGNEKLFF.